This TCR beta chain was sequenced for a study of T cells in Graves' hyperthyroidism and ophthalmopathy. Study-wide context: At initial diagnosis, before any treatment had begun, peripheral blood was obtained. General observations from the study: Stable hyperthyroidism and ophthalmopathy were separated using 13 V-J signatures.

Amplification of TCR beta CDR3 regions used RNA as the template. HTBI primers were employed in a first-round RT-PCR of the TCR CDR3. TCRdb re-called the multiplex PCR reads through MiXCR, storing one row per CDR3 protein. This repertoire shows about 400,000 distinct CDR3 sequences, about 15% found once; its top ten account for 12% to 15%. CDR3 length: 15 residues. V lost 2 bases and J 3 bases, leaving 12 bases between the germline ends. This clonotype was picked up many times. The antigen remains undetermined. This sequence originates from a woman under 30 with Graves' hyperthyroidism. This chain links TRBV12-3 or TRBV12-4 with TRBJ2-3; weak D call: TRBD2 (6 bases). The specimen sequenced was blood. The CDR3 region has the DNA TGTGCCAGCAGTTTATACGGGGGAAGGACAGATACGCAGTATTTT. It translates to CASSLYGGRTDTQYF.